The clone carrying this TCR beta chain has only a few counts. Its specificity is unknown. The sample originates from a study of T-cell memory formation after mild COVID-19. For the study at large: The TCR clusters were mostly specific to one donor.

Study conclusions and caveats: Certain responding clones were present in pre-infection memory, suggesting participation of cross-reactive memory. Clones that got smaller from day 15 to 85 had even CD4/CD8, while clones growing later tipped toward CD4+.

Sample barcodes and UMIs were carried by the TCR alpha and TCR beta cDNA libraries that 5'RACE generated with constant-segment primers. TCRdb independently ran MiXCR on the 5' RACE reads; one entry per CDR3 protein. The repertoire holds some 150,000 distinct CDR3 sequences, with more than 13% as singletons. Per the germline V gene, CDR1 is LGHNA and CDR2 is YSLEER. CDR3 size: 18 residues. V was clipped by 0 bases and J by 0 bases; unmatched bases: 6. The TCR comes from an adult woman who had mild COVID-19 (a few samples of this study predate the infection). Cell type and time point are not known. This sequence joins TRBV4-3 and TRBJ2-1; TRBD2 matches at 9 bases. Sequencing used PBMCs or a T cell subset sorted from them (not recorded which). The CDR3 region has the DNA TGCGCCAGCAGCCAAGACCCGACTAGCGGAAGCTCCTACAATGAGCAGTTCTTC. Protein product: CASSQDPTSGSSYNEQFF.